The 18 T cell receptor beta chains below come from one sample, sequenced in a study of T-cell reconstitution after alpha-beta-depleted transplantation in children. Unique molecular identifiers were used in preparing the TCRbeta library. TCRdb used MiXCR to reprocess the PCR reads, holding one entry per CDR3 protein. The sample includes about 90,000 distinct CDR3 sequences, 15% to 18% of them seen just once. The sample consisted of PBMCs, mostly from graft donor cells, taken 180 days after TCRalphabeta/CD19-depleted stem cell transplant. Source of these receptors: a male patient aged 2-9 years who had a stem cell transplant for acute lymphoblastic leukemia, so the T cells may come from the graft donor.

This clonotype is deemed medium-sized (0.01 to 0.1%). This rearrangement joins TRBV20-1 to TRBJ2-1; 7 bases agree with TRBD2. J lost 7 bases, V lost 6 bases, and 6 bases had no gene match. CDR3 length equals 12 residues. Germline V lookup: CDR1 DFQATT, CDR2 SNEGSKA (reference sequence). The CDR3 loop is CSAAQGGNEQFF. The CDR3 bases are TGCAGTGCGGCTCAGGGAGGGAATGAGCAGTTCTTC.

Only a few counts were recorded for this clonotype. The V gene is TRBV6-5, the J gene TRBJ2-1; TRBD1 agrees at 7 bases. Germline V gives CDR1 MNHEY, CDR2 SVGAGI. Trimming removed 4 bases from V and 10 bases from J; junction bases left unmatched: 4. The CDR3 extends over 12 amino acids. The CDR3 DNA reads as TGTGCCAGCAGTTCGACAGGGCTCGAGCAGTTCTTC. Translated: CASSSTGLEQFF.

Ten or more counts support this clonotype. This rearrangement joins TRBV5-1 to TRBJ2-3; weak D call: TRBD2 (6 bases). V lost 0 bases and J lost 0, with 17 bases in between. CDR1 SGHRS and CDR2 YFSETQ come from the germline V gene. The CDR3 consists of 18 residues. This CDR3 is CASSLVLANHASTDTQYF. The DNA of the CDR3 is TGCGCCAGCAGCTTGGTCCTAGCGAATCACGCTAGCACAGATACGCAGTATTTT.

There are a few counts of this clonotype. The genes are TRBV20-1 and TRBJ2-5, with TRBD2 matching over 7 bases. The CDR3 is made up of 13 amino acids. J was trimmed by 3 bases and V by 6 bases; bases with no gene match: 7. Germline loops: CDR1 DFQATT, CDR2 SNEGSKA (reference sequence). As DNA, the CDR3 is TGCAGTGCCAAGGCGGGGGTGGAAGAGACCCAGTACTTC. This codes for CSAKAGVEETQYF.

This clonotype was seen a few times. The chain employs TRBV7-9 and TRBJ1-1, with TRBD1 as a possible D gene (5 bases). This CDR3 has 13 amino acids. V was cut by 5 bases and J by 7 bases, with 14 bases left in between. The germline V gene encodes CDR1 SEHNR and CDR2 FQNEAQ (reference sequence). Written as DNA, the CDR3 is TGTGCCAGCAGCCCCCAGGAGGGGCTTGAAGCTTTCTTT. Amino acids: CASSPQEGLEAFF.

This clonotype came up a few times. The rearrangement joins TRBV5-6 to TRBJ2-2; no reliable D call. Trimming shortened V by 1 base and J by 7 bases, and 5 bases separated the two germline ends. Germline lookup yields CDR1 SGHDT and CDR2 YYEEEE. The CDR3 runs to 12 residues. The CDR3 spells CASSLRSGELFF. As DNA, the CDR3 is TGTGCCAGCAGCTTGCGAAGCGGGGAGCTGTTTTTT.

This clonotype was observed many times. This chain connects TRBV5-1 to TRBJ1-4; the D gene is possibly TRBD1 (6 bases). The length of the CDR3 is 13 residues. The germline V and J ends were trimmed by 3 bases and 7 bases, with 10 bases remaining between them. Germline-derived CDR1 and CDR2 are SGHRS and YFSETQ. The CDR3 reads CASSSWDTEKLFF. The CDR3 DNA sequence: TGCGCCAGCAGCTCTTGGGACACTGAAAAACTGTTTTTT.

This clonotype was observed a single time. This chain joins TRBV7-2 and TRBJ2-5; 7 positions agree with TRBD1. This CDR3 spans 14 amino acids. Germline V gives CDR1 SGHTA, CDR2 FQGNSA. The J segment lost 4 bases and the V segment lost 5 bases, leaving 7 bases of the junction unmatched. CDR3 sequence (DNA): TGTGCCAGCAGCCTTGACAGGGCACGAGAGACCCAGTACTTC. This encodes CASSLDRARETQYF.

This clonotype showed up just a few times. This chain's CDR3 is CASNLRRTSGGDAYNEQFF. CDR3 bases: TGCGCCAGCAACCTCCGGCGGACTAGCGGGGGGGACGCCTACAATGAGCAGTTCTTC. The genes are TRBV5-1 and TRBJ2-1; 15 bases align to TRBD2. This CDR3 is built from 19 residues. Germline V CDR1 and CDR2: SGHRS, YFSETQ. J gave up 2 bases and V 6 bases, and 12 bases lay outside the gene matches.

The chain recombines TRBV3-1 with TRBJ2-1; D gene ambiguous. The CDR3 consists of 11 residues. Germline CDR1 reads LGHDT; CDR2 reads YNNKEL (reference sequence). Trimming removed 1 base from V and 9 bases from J, with 4 bases in between. In DNA form, the CDR3 reads TGTGCCAGCAGCCAAGTCTGTGAGCAGTTCTTC. Protein product: CASSQVCEQFF.

This clonotype came up a few times. The rearrangement links TRBV12-3 or TRBV12-4 to TRBJ1-5, with D possibly matching TRBD1 (5 bases). The CDR3 length is 16 residues. The germline V and J ends were trimmed by 1 base and 3 bases, with 13 bases remaining between them. This CDR3 is CASSLVGRAVNQPQHF. In nucleotides, the CDR3 is TGTGCCAGCAGTTTAGTCGGCAGGGCAGTCAATCAGCCCCAGCATTTT.

The chain combines TRBV7-6 with TRBJ2-1, with a possible D match to TRBD1 (6 bases). Germline V gives CDR1 SGHVS, CDR2 FNYEAQ. The CDR3 sequence is 13 residues long. Trimming took 5 bases from V and 9 from J, leaving 14 bases between them. For the CDR3, the DNA is TGTGCCAGCAGCGACCGACAGGTCGGTGAGCAGTTCTTC. Translated: CASSDRQVGEQFF.

In this sample, this clonotype turned up a few times. The V gene is TRBV5-1, the J gene TRBJ2-7, with D possibly being TRBD2 (6 bases). CDR1 is SGHRS and CDR2 is YFSETQ in the germline V gene. Trimming took 7 bases from V and 0 from J, leaving 20 bases between them. This CDR3 is built from 16 residues. CDR3 sequence reads: CASHPRGTLSSYEQYF. DNA of the CDR3: TGCGCCAGCCACCCGAGAGGGACTCTCAGCTCCTACGAGCAGTACTTC.

This clonotype was observed a handful of times. The chain has TRBV5-1 and TRBJ1-1; 7 bases are a match to TRBD1. This CDR3 comprises 13 residues. V shed 4 bases and J 7 bases; nucleotides not matched to a gene: 7. Germline values: CDR1 SGHRS, CDR2 YFSETQ. The CDR3 is CASSLRTGFEAFF. CDR3 nucleotide sequence: TGCGCCAGCAGCCTTAGGACAGGCTTTGAAGCTTTCTTT. Drawing the rest from reference TRBV5-1 and TRBJ1-1, the complete variable domain is KAGVTQTPRYLIKTRGQQVTLSCSPISGHRSVSWYQQTPGQGLQFLFEYFSETQRNKGNFPGRFSGRQFSNSRSEMNVSTLELGDSALYLCASSLRTGFEAFFGQGTRLTVV.

This clonotype has at least ten counts. The chain recombines TRBV20-1 with TRBJ2-3; D might be TRBD1 (6 bases). Trimming pared 6 bases from V and 1 base from J, leaving 14 bases between. CDR3 length equals 14 residues. CDR1 is DFQATT, CDR2 SNEGSKA, per germline (reference sequence). For the CDR3, the DNA is TGCAGTGCCGAACAGGGTCTTCGCACAGATACGCAGTATTTT. Residues: CSAEQGLRTDTQYF.

This clonotype has more than one count but fewer than ten. The V call is TRBV11-2, the J call TRBJ1-4; no definite D call. Looked up from germline, CDR1 is SGHAT and CDR2 is FQNNGV. Trimming removed 3 bases from V and 3 bases from J, with 11 bases in between. CDR3 length equals 15 residues. Written as DNA, the CDR3 is TGTGCCAGCAGCTTTGGAAGAGGATCTAATGAAAAACTGTTTTTT. Its translation is CASSFGRGSNEKLFF.

V is TRBV12-3 or TRBV12-4 and J is TRBJ1-6, with TRBD1 as a possible D gene (5 bases). The CDR3 extends over 17 amino acids. V gave up 4 bases and J gave up 8 bases, with 21 bases separating them. The CDR3: CASSSWHGAEIDSPLHF. The CDR3 bases are TGTGCCAGCAGTTCGTGGCACGGGGCCGAAATTGATTCACCCCTCCACTTT.

There are a few counts of this clonotype. The chain joins TRBV20-1 to TRBJ2-5; 8 positions match TRBD2. CDR3 size: 16 residues. The J segment lost 2 bases and the V segment lost 0 bases, leaving 8 bases of the junction unmatched. Germline CDR1 and CDR2: DFQATT and SNEGSKA (reference sequence). The DNA for the CDR3 is TGCAGTGCTAGAGATACGGGACTAGGGATGCAAGAGACCCAGTACTTC. It encodes CSARDTGLGMQETQYF.